A single TCR beta chain is shown here with its context. The target antigen is unknown. The DNA is omitted, as the CDR3 cannot be located on it reliably, and the CDR3 follows TCRdb's listing. CD8 cells regarded as naive lacked CD45RO, were positively chosen for CCR7, and omitted terminally differentiated effector memory CD45RA+ cells. The data belong to a study of shared clonotypes between healthy human individuals. Study as a whole: Per donor, CD8 memory used one plate, CD8 naive used two, CD4 memory used three and CD4 naive used three.

The method was immunoSEQ multiplex PCR; TCRdb's version includes in-frame clones alone and lacks a portion of them. The table lists 630,000 or so clones, 95% to 98% of them singletons. Points from the study as a whole: Only blood samples were collected, and tissue repertoires likely differ. About 5.2% was the fraction of naive CD4 clonotypes found shared across four donors. When compared with the clonotypes that were shared by all four sorted-subset donors, the non-shared clonotypes turned out to have lower generation probabilities.

The CDR3 spans 16 amino acids, including both terminal residues. Germline V lookup: CDR1 KGHSH, CDR2 LQKENI. The sample taken for sequencing was naive CD8+ T cells sorted from blood. This TCR derives from a man aged 25-45 years in good health. The chain couples TRBV18 to TRBJ2-1; the table calls TRBD2, which could not be checked here. The CDR3 sequence is CASSPPGGLPFFWQFF.